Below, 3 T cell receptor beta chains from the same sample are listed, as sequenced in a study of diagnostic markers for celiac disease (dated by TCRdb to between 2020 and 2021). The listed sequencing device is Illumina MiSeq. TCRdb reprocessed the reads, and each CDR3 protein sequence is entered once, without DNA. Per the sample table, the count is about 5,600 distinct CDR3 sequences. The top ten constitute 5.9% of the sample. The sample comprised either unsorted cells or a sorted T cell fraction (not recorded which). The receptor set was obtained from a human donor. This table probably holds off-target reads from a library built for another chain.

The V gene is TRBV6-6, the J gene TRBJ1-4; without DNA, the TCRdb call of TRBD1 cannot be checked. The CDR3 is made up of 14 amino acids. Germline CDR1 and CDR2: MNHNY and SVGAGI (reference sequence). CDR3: CASSPGTGAEKLFF.

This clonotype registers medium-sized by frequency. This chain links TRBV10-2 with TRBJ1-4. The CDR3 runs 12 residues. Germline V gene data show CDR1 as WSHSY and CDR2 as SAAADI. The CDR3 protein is CASSERFTRLFF.

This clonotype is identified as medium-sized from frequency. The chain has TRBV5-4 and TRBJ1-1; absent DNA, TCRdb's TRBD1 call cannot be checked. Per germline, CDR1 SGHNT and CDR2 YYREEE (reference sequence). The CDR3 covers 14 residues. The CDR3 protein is CASSLRGLGTEAFF.